The 5 T cell receptor beta chains below come from one sample, sequenced in a study of shared clonotypes between healthy human individuals. Sequencing used immunoSEQ multiplex PCR; TCRdb keeps in-frame clones, though not all of them. The sample comprises around 750,000 clones, about 74% of which are singletons, and 1.5% to 2% rests with the top ten. Sequencing input: memory CD4+ T cells sorted from blood. The subset is: CD45RA-negative fraction. The receptor source for this set is a woman aged 25 to 39 in good health.

This sequence joins TRBV27 and TRBJ2-7; D is unresolved. CDR1 and CDR2 from the germline V gene are MNHEY and SMNVEV (reference sequence). This CDR3 comprises 14 residues. V lost 5 bases and J 1 base, leaving 12 bases between the germline ends. CDR3 DNA: TGTGCCAGCAGTCCCACGCGGCATTCCTACGAGCAGTACTTC. Translated, it gives CASSPTRHSYEQYF.

This clone was observed a handful of times. The chain carries TRBV6-1 and TRBJ2-7; 7 nucleotides match TRBD1. This CDR3 has 17 residues. Germline loops: CDR1 MNHNS, CDR2 SASEGT. The V and J ends lost 2 bases and 3 bases, in that order; junction bases with no gene match: 13. The chain's CDR3 is CASSERCWGTVCYEQYF. The DNA for the CDR3 is TGTGCCAGCAGTGAACGGTGCTGGGGGACAGTATGCTACGAGCAGTACTTC.

The V call is TRBV5-4, the J call TRBJ2-4, with D uncertain. Per the germline V gene, CDR1 is SGHNT and CDR2 is YYREEE (reference sequence). This CDR3 has 14 amino acids. Trimming removed 7 bases at V and 1 base at J, with 12 bases between. The CDR3 reads CASRPDTAKNIQYF. CDR3 nucleotide sequence: TGTGCCAGCCGACCGGATACTGCCAAAAACATTCAGTACTTC.

The chain joins TRBV12-5 to TRBJ1-1, with no clear D. V was clipped by 4 bases and J by 7 bases, with 7 bases between them. From germline, CDR1 is LGHNT and CDR2 FRNRAP. CDR3 length: 11 residues. The CDR3 spells CASGSDDEAFF. CDR3 DNA: TGTGCTAGTGGTTCGGATGATGAAGCTTTCTTT.

This clone came up many times. Other nucleotide sequences in the sample specify the same CDR3. The chain recombines TRBV2 with TRBJ2-1; D gene uncertain. The CDR3 extends over 11 amino acids. Per germline, CDR1 SNHLY and CDR2 FYNNEI. Trimming left V 3 bases short and J 3 bases short, with 0 bases between. The CDR3 loop reads CASSDYNEQFF. The CDR3 nucleotides are TGTGCCAGCAGTGACTACAATGAGCAGTTCTTC. Filled out from reference TRBV2 and TRBJ2-1, the complete variable domain reads EPEVTQTPSHQVTQMGQEVILRCVPISNHLYFYWYRQILGQKVEFLVSFYNNEISEKSEIFDDQFSVERPDGSNFTLKIRSTKLEDSAMYFCASSDYNEQFFGPGTRLTVL.